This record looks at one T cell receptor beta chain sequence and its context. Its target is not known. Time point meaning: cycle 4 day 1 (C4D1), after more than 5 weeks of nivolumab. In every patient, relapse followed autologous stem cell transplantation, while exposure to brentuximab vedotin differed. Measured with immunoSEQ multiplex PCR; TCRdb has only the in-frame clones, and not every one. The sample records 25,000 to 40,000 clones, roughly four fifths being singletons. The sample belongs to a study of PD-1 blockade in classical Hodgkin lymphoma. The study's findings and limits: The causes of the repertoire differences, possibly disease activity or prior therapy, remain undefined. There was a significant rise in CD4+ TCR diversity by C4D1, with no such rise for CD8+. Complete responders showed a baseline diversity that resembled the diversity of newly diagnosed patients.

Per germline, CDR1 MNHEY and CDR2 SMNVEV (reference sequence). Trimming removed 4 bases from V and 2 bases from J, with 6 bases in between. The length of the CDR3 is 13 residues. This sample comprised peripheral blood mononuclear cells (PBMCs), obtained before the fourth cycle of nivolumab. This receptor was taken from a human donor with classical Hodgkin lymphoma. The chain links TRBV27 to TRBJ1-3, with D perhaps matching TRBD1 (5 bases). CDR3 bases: TGTGCCAGCAGTTCGGGACCTGGAAACACCATATATTTT. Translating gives CASSSGPGNTIYF.